A selection of T cell receptor beta chains follows, all from one sample in a study of CD8 T cells in Susac syndrome. MiXCR, run by TCRdb on the immunoSEQ multiplex PCR reads, gives a single entry per CDR3 protein. The sample includes almost 450,000 distinct CDR3 sequences, approximately 89% seen only once; the top ten take approximately 0.11%. Input material: CD8+ T cells from PBMCs. All receptors come from a human donor with multiple sclerosis. Both conserved end residues are part of each CDR3. The order of the fields is clone size, D gene, J gene, V gene, CDR3 DNA, CDR3 protein. A D gene is named only where the DNA matches it firmly. For some rows the clone size is stated as once, few or many, or as a class when expanded; others skip it.

clone size: .
D gene: .
J gene: TRBJ2-7
V gene: TRBV28
CDR3 DNA: TGTGCCAGCAGCTTTTCCCGAGGGGGGTGGGGCGAGCAGTACTTC
CDR3 protein: CASSFSRGGWGEQYF

clone size: .
D gene: TRBD1
J gene: TRBJ1-2
V gene: TRBV27
CDR3 DNA: TGTGCCAGCAGTTTATCTGGACAGGGGAATGGCTACACCTTC
CDR3 protein: CASSLSGQGNGYTF

clone size: .
D gene: .
J gene: TRBJ1-1
V gene: TRBV20-1
CDR3 DNA: TGCAGTGCTCCACAGACGGACGGGAACGTTGAAGCTTTCTTT
CDR3 protein: CSAPQTDGNVEAFF

clone size: .
D gene: .
J gene: TRBJ1-5
V gene: TRBV27
CDR3 DNA: TGTGCCAGCAGTTCCCGGGCCGACAGTGGTCAGCCCCAGCATTTT
CDR3 protein: CASSSRADSGQPQHF

clone size: .
D gene: .
J gene: TRBJ1-4
V gene: TRBV4-1
CDR3 DNA: TGCGCCAGCAGCCAGGGAGCCGGGCCAGGTAATGAAAAACTGTTTTTT
CDR3 protein: CASSQGAGPGNEKLFF

clone size: .
D gene: .
J gene: TRBJ1-2
V gene: TRBV15
CDR3 DNA: TGTGCCACCAGCAGAGATTTAGGCGCCTATGGCTACACCTTC
CDR3 protein: CATSRDLGAYGYTF

clone size: .
D gene: .
J gene: TRBJ1-2
V gene: TRBV3-1
CDR3 DNA: TGTGCCAGCAGCCAAGAGGGCAGGGAGTGGGGCTACACCTTC
CDR3 protein: CASSQEGREWGYTF

clone size: .
D gene: TRBD1
J gene: TRBJ1-1
V gene: TRBV27
CDR3 DNA: TGTGCCAGCAGTGGCAGGGGGCAGCAGTTAGGTGACACTGAAGCTTTCTTT
CDR3 protein: CASSGRGQQLGDTEAFF

clone size: .
D gene: TRBD2
J gene: TRBJ2-1
V gene: TRBV27
CDR3 DNA: TGTGCCAGCAGTCACGGGACTAGCGGGAGCTACAATGAGCAGTTCTTC
CDR3 protein: CASSHGTSGSYNEQFF

clone size: once
D gene: .
J gene: TRBJ2-7
V gene: TRBV19
CDR3 DNA: TGTGCCAGTAAGGAGTCGGCCACACTCTACGAGCAGTACTTC
CDR3 protein: CASKESATLYEQYF

clone size: .
D gene: .
J gene: TRBJ2-3
V gene: TRBV6-5
CDR3 DNA: TGTGCCAGCAGCCCCGACGGAGGGTTAGATACGCAGTATTTT
CDR3 protein: CASSPDGGLDTQYF

clone size: .
D gene: TRBD2
J gene: TRBJ2-1
V gene: TRBV6-1
CDR3 DNA: TGTGCCAGCAAACTAGCGGATGCTTACGATGAGCAGTTCTTC
CDR3 protein: CASKLADAYDEQFF

clone size: .
D gene: .
J gene: TRBJ2-7
V gene: TRBV27
CDR3 DNA: TGTGCCAGCAGTTTTTCGCTAAAAGGCTACGAGCAGTACTTC
CDR3 protein: CASSFSLKGYEQYF

clone size: .
D gene: .
J gene: TRBJ2-7
V gene: TRBV14
CDR3 DNA: TGTGCCAGCAGCCAAGGTTTTGAGGGGATCTACTACGAGCAGTACTTC
CDR3 protein: CASSQGFEGIYYEQYF

clone size: .
D gene: .
J gene: TRBJ1-4
V gene: TRBV6-5
CDR3 DNA: TGTGCCAGCAGTTTTTCCTCGGCGGTGGACGGAGCAACTAATGAAAAACTGTTTTTT
CDR3 protein: CASSFSSAVDGATNEKLFF

clone size: .
D gene: TRBD1
J gene: TRBJ1-1
V gene: TRBV5-1
CDR3 DNA: TGCGCCAGCAGACTGACAGGGGATGTTGAAGCTTTCTTT
CDR3 protein: CASRLTGDVEAFF

clone size: .
D gene: TRBD1
J gene: TRBJ2-3
V gene: TRBV7-9
CDR3 DNA: TGTGCCAGCAGCACCCGGGACAGGGACGTAGATACGCAGTATTTT
CDR3 protein: CASSTRDRDVDTQYF

clone size: .
D gene: .
J gene: TRBJ1-5
V gene: TRBV19
CDR3 DNA: TGTGCCAGTAGTATAGGTACCCCGAATCAGCCCCAGCATTTT
CDR3 protein: CASSIGTPNQPQHF

clone size: .
D gene: .
J gene: TRBJ2-7
V gene: TRBV4-1
CDR3 DNA: TGCGCCAGCAGTAAATTTCTCCTTACATCTTACGAGCAGTACTTC
CDR3 protein: CASSKFLLTSYEQYF

clone size: once
D gene: .
J gene: TRBJ1-2
V gene: TRBV27
CDR3 DNA: TGTGCCAGCAGTCCCCTGGGGGGGGACGGCTACACCTTC
CDR3 protein: CASSPLGGDGYTF

clone size: .
D gene: .
J gene: TRBJ2-3
V gene: TRBV11-3
CDR3 DNA: TGTGCCAGCAGCAAAAGAGGCGATACGCAGTATTTT
CDR3 protein: CASSKRGDTQYF

clone size: once
D gene: .
J gene: TRBJ2-2
V gene: TRBV10-2
CDR3 DNA: TGCGCCAGCCGGGAGATCAGCAACACCGGGGAGCTGTTTTTT
CDR3 protein: CASREISNTGELFF

clone size: .
D gene: .
J gene: TRBJ2-7
V gene: TRBV3-1
CDR3 DNA: TGTGCCAGCAGCCAAGAGGAGGGGGGAATCCACGAGCAGTACTTC
CDR3 protein: CASSQEEGGIHEQYF

clone size: .
D gene: .
J gene: TRBJ1-3
V gene: TRBV7-6
CDR3 DNA: TGTGCCAGCGGCCTTACAGGGCCTGGAAACACCATATATTTT
CDR3 protein: CASGLTGPGNTIYF

clone size: .
D gene: .
J gene: TRBJ1-1
V gene: TRBV11-2
CDR3 DNA: TGTGCCAGCAGCTTATTCGGGTTTGGGAACACTGAAGCTTTCTTT
CDR3 protein: CASSLFGFGNTEAFF

clone size: .
D gene: .
J gene: TRBJ1-5
V gene: TRBV27
CDR3 DNA: TGTGCCAGCAGTTTTTTGGGAAGTGGCAATCAGCCCCAGCATTTT
CDR3 protein: CASSFLGSGNQPQHF

clone size: .
D gene: TRBD1
J gene: TRBJ1-2
V gene: TRBV6-5
CDR3 DNA: TGTGCCAGCAGTTACACTTTCCCGGGACAGCAGATTTATGGCTACACCTTC
CDR3 protein: CASSYTFPGQQIYGYTF

clone size: .
D gene: TRBD2
J gene: TRBJ2-3
V gene: TRBV9
CDR3 DNA: TGTGCCAGCAGCGTCAATGGCGGGGGTTGGGGCACAGATACGCAGTATTTT
CDR3 protein: CASSVNGGGWGTDTQYF

clone size: .
D gene: .
J gene: TRBJ2-3
V gene: TRBV28
CDR3 DNA: TGTGCCAGCATACCTAACCCAGATCTCACAGATACGCAGTATTTT
CDR3 protein: CASIPNPDLTDTQYF

clone size: .
D gene: TRBD1
J gene: TRBJ2-1
V gene: TRBV20-1
CDR3 DNA: TGCAGTGCTAGAGAACCGACAGGGGCGCTATGGTACAATGAGCAGTTCTTC
CDR3 protein: CSAREPTGALWYNEQFF

clone size: .
D gene: .
J gene: TRBJ2-5
V gene: TRBV11-2
CDR3 DNA: TGTGCCAGCAGCCGCAGGACGGCACTGGAGGCCCAGTACTTC
CDR3 protein: CASSRRTALEAQYF

clone size: .
D gene: .
J gene: TRBJ2-1
V gene: TRBV19
CDR3 DNA: TGTGCCAGTAGTATAGCGCTAGAATACAATGAGCAGTTCTTC
CDR3 protein: CASSIALEYNEQFF

clone size: .
D gene: TRBD2
J gene: TRBJ2-1
V gene: TRBV27
CDR3 DNA: TGTGCCAGCAGTATAGGACTAGCGGTTTACAATGAGCAGTTCTTC
CDR3 protein: CASSIGLAVYNEQFF

clone size: .
D gene: TRBD2
J gene: TRBJ2-1
V gene: TRBV29-1
CDR3 DNA: TGCAGCGTCCTTAGCGGGGTCACCTACAATGAGCAGTTCTTC
CDR3 protein: CSVLSGVTYNEQFF

clone size: .
D gene: .
J gene: TRBJ1-1
V gene: TRBV5-1
CDR3 DNA: TGCGCCAGCAGCGCCCTGGGGCTCCATATGAACACTGAAGCTTTCTTT
CDR3 protein: CASSALGLHMNTEAFF

clone size: .
D gene: .
J gene: TRBJ1-1
V gene: TRBV4-1
CDR3 DNA: TGCGCCAGCAGCCATCTTGGGGGTGGCAGCTTGAACACTGAAGCTTTCTTT
CDR3 protein: CASSHLGGGSLNTEAFF

clone size: .
D gene: .
J gene: TRBJ2-1
V gene: TRBV9
CDR3 DNA: TGTGCCACCACCCCCAGCGACAGTGAGCAGTTCTTC
CDR3 protein: CATTPSDSEQFF

clone size: .
D gene: .
J gene: TRBJ2-5
V gene: TRBV27
CDR3 DNA: TGTGCCAGCAGTCCGGGGACGTACCAAGAGACCCAGTACTTC
CDR3 protein: CASSPGTYQETQYF

clone size: .
D gene: TRBD2
J gene: TRBJ2-1
V gene: TRBV7-6
CDR3 DNA: TGTGCCAGCAGCTTAGGGGGACTAGCCGGTAATGAGCAGTTCTTC
CDR3 protein: CASSLGGLAGNEQFF

clone size: .
D gene: TRBD1
J gene: TRBJ2-2
V gene: TRBV20-1
CDR3 DNA: TGCAGTGCTAGGACAGGGGCCCTCACCGGGGAGCTGTTTTTT
CDR3 protein: CSARTGALTGELFF

clone size: .
D gene: .
J gene: TRBJ2-2
V gene: TRBV27
CDR3 DNA: TGTGCCAGCAAAGGGGTAGCGGAGGCGGGCACCGGGGAGCTGTTTTTT
CDR3 protein: CASKGVAEAGTGELFF

clone size: .
D gene: .
J gene: TRBJ2-7
V gene: TRBV12-3/TRBV12-4
CDR3 DNA: TGTGCCAGCAGTTTAGTTCCGGGGGACGTGGGTTACGAGCAGTACTTC
CDR3 protein: CASSLVPGDVGYEQYF

clone size: once
D gene: TRBD1
J gene: TRBJ2-7
V gene: TRBV11-2
CDR3 DNA: TGTGCCAGCAGCTTAGTACCCAGGGGGCTCGACGAGCAGTACTTC
CDR3 protein: CASSLVPRGLDEQYF

clone size: .
D gene: .
J gene: TRBJ1-6
V gene: TRBV3-1
CDR3 DNA: TGTGCCAGCAGCCCCTTTCGGGCGGGACAAGTAAATTCACCCCTCCACTTT
CDR3 protein: CASSPFRAGQVNSPLHF

clone size: .
D gene: TRBD2
J gene: TRBJ2-5
V gene: TRBV30
CDR3 DNA: TGTGCCTGGAGGGGCGGGAGCGGTCAAGAGACCCAGTACTTC
CDR3 protein: CAWRGGSGQETQYF

clone size: .
D gene: TRBD1
J gene: TRBJ2-7
V gene: TRBV27
CDR3 DNA: TGTGCCAGCAGTTTGGTAGGACAGGGTTTCCTCTCCTACGAGCAGTACTTC
CDR3 protein: CASSLVGQGFLSYEQYF

clone size: .
D gene: .
J gene: TRBJ2-1
V gene: TRBV28
CDR3 DNA: TGTGCCAGCGGGTTTTACAATGAGCAGTTCTTC
CDR3 protein: CASGFYNEQFF

clone size: .
D gene: .
J gene: TRBJ2-1
V gene: TRBV28
CDR3 DNA: TGTGCCAGCGGACAGCCAAGAGGCAATGAGCAGTTCTTC
CDR3 protein: CASGQPRGNEQFF

clone size: .
D gene: TRBD2
J gene: TRBJ2-7
V gene: TRBV3-1
CDR3 DNA: TGTGCCAGCAGCCCCCCATCGGGGCGGGAGGGCTTAGCCCACGAGCAGTACTTC
CDR3 protein: CASSPPSGREGLAHEQYF

clone size: few
D gene: .
J gene: TRBJ2-7
V gene: TRBV6-1
CDR3 DNA: TGTGCCAGCAGTACCCGGCCGAGTAGCGCCTACGAGCAGTACTTC
CDR3 protein: CASSTRPSSAYEQYF

clone size: once
D gene: TRBD2
J gene: TRBJ2-1
V gene: TRBV25-1
CDR3 DNA: TGTGCCAGCAGTATTATAGCGGGAGCAGGCAATGAGCAGTTCTTC
CDR3 protein: CASSIIAGAGNEQFF

clone size: .
D gene: .
J gene: TRBJ1-2
V gene: TRBV5-4
CDR3 DNA: TGTGCCAGCAGCGCATCACCGGGGGGGCCAAACTATGGCTACACCTTC
CDR3 protein: CASSASPGGPNYGYTF

clone size: .
D gene: .
J gene: TRBJ2-5
V gene: TRBV27
CDR3 DNA: TGTGCCAGCAGTTTATGGTTCGGCAGGGCCTGGGGGACCCAGTACTTC
CDR3 protein: CASSLWFGRAWGTQYF

clone size: .
D gene: .
J gene: TRBJ2-7
V gene: TRBV5-1
CDR3 DNA: TGCGCCAGCACCGGGGACAAATTCTACGAGCAGTACTTC
CDR3 protein: CASTGDKFYEQYF

clone size: .
D gene: .
J gene: TRBJ2-7
V gene: TRBV27
CDR3 DNA: TGTGCCAGCAGTTGGAGTAGGGACCACTACGAGCAGTACTTC
CDR3 protein: CASSWSRDHYEQYF

clone size: once
D gene: TRBD2
J gene: TRBJ2-7
V gene: TRBV7-2
CDR3 DNA: TGTGCCAGCAGCTTCCCGAAGACTAGCGGGAGAGCAAATCCCTACGAGCAGTACTTC
CDR3 protein: CASSFPKTSGRANPYEQYF

clone size: .
D gene: .
J gene: TRBJ2-7
V gene: TRBV2
CDR3 DNA: TGTGCCAGCAGTGAAGCCTTGTTATACGAGCAGTACTTC
CDR3 protein: CASSEALLYEQYF

clone size: .
D gene: .
J gene: TRBJ2-7
V gene: TRBV29-1
CDR3 DNA: TGCAGCGTTGTCGGGACTGATGATGCCTCCTACGAGCAGTACTTC
CDR3 protein: CSVVGTDDASYEQYF